The entry that follows covers one T cell receptor beta chain sequence. What it binds is unknown. Among the 110 or so subjects of the validation cohort, separate from the roughly 670-subject first cohort, were the donors. TCRdb keeps only in-frame clones here, not all; method: immunoSEQ multiplex PCR. The table has about 98,000 clones, roughly 87% seen once; the top ten hold 3.9%. Trimming shortened V by 8 bases and J by 7 bases, and 15 bases separated the two germline ends. The germline gives CDR1 WNHNN, CDR2 SYGVQD (reference sequence). The length of the CDR3 is 14 residues. The data originate from a study of cytomegalovirus exposure and HLA in healthy donors. Study summary: The roughly 130 validation repertoires used the same platform as the roughly 720 first-cohort repertoires (as reported by a later analysis). Study-level results: Cytomegalovirus-associated TCR beta chains were listed, numbering some 170.

Sequencing used PBMCs. The source of this sequence is a woman aged 25 to 39 in good health and CMV-seronegative. The V and J genes are TRBV10-1 and TRBJ1-6; the D gene is possibly TRBD1 (6 bases). The CDR3 DNA reads TGCGCCAGCCAAGAGTCAGGGGTAAATTCACCCCTCCACTTT. Protein: CASQESGVNSPLHF.